These 3 T cell receptor beta chains were sequenced from one sample in a study of cytomegalovirus exposure and HLA in healthy donors. PCR used 60 Vbeta primers and 13 Jbeta primers. This table comes from immunoSEQ multiplex PCR, and its TCRdb copy is limited to in-frame clones, with some not included. The table shows roughly 150,000 clones, with around 79% occurring only once. Material: PBMCs. Every receptor here comes from a male donor in good health and CMV-seronegative.

This clone was seen just once. The genes are TRBV5-1 and TRBJ1-4; perhaps TRBD1 as D (6 bases). Per the germline V gene, CDR1 is SGHRS and CDR2 is YFSETQ. The CDR3 consists of 17 residues. The V end was cut by 4 bases, the J end by 8 bases, with 24 bases between. The CDR3 region has the DNA TGCGCCAGCAGCCCCAGATCCCGGGGGGGGACAAACGAAAAACTGTTTTTT. Its translation is CASSPRSRGGTNEKLFF.

The sample holds a few counts of this clone. The V gene is TRBV6-6, the J gene TRBJ2-2; no clear D. With 2 bases removed from V and 0 bases from J, the gap between germline ends came to 7 bases. This CDR3 has 15 residues. CDR1 is MNHNY, CDR2 SVGAGI, per germline (reference sequence). The DNA for the CDR3 is TGTGCCAGCAGTTACGAGCCCTCGAACACCGGGGAGCTGTTTTTT. This sequence encodes CASSYEPSNTGELFF.

This chain joins TRBV7-3 and TRBJ2-5; TRBD1 is a possible D gene (6 bases). Trimming stripped 2 bases from V and 9 bases from J, with 25 bases between. Germline CDR1 is SGHTA and CDR2 is FQGTGA. The CDR3 has 17 residues. The CDR3 loop is CASSLEGRGPPVCAQYF. CDR3 DNA sequence: TGTGCCAGCAGCTTAGAGGGCAGGGGCCCTCCAGTGTGTGCCCAGTACTTC.